This T cell receptor (beta chain) was sequenced for a study of T cells after yellow fever vaccination. General study results and limits: Although most clonotypes did not, a small share appeared in both CD4 and CD8 compartments.

This clonotype appeared a few times. Its antigen is as yet unknown. TCRdb re-called the 5' RACE reads through MiXCR, storing one row per CDR3 protein. Altogether roughly 300,000 distinct CDR3 sequences are present, 6.8% being singletons, with the ten largest covering roughly a sixth. Germline V gives CDR1 SGHRS, CDR2 YFSETQ. The trim removed 4 bases at V and 7 bases at J, leaving 10 bases unmatched. This CDR3 comprises 17 residues. This material consisted of PBMCs, taken 35 to 50 days after the first yellow fever vaccination. The chain recombines TRBV5-1 with TRBJ2-1; 14 bases are a match to TRBD2. The sequence was obtained from a man younger than 35 who received the YFV17D yellow fever vaccine. The chain's CDR3 is CASSTGRLAGGVNEQFF. The CDR3 DNA sequence: TGCGCCAGCAGCACCGGCAGACTAGCGGGGGGGGTAAATGAGCAGTTCTTC.